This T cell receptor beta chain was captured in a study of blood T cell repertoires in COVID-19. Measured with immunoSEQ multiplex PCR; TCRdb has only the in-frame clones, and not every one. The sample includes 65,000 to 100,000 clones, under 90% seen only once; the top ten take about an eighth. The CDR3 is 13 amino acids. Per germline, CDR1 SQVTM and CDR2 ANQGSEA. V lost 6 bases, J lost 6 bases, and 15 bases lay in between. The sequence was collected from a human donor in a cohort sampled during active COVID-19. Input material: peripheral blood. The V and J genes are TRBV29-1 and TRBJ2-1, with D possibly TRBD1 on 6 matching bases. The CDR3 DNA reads TGCAGCGTATTAAAGGGGGTTGGCAATGAGCAGTTCTTC. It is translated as CSVLKGVGNEQFF.